The present T cell receptor (beta chain) was sequenced within a study of shared clonotypes between healthy human individuals. The study, taken as a whole, reports: Naive CD4 clonotypes overlapped across a handful of donors at around 5%. The study drew on few donors, limiting represented genetic and exposure-history diversity.

V lost 6 bases and J 0 bases, leaving 29 bases between the germline ends. This CDR3 is built from 20 residues. Germline assignment: CDR1 WNHNN and CDR2 SYGVQD (reference sequence). Evenly divided among several immunoSEQ plates was the genomic DNA of each subset. Data came from immunoSEQ multiplex PCR; TCRdb stores just in-frame clones and leaves some out. The data show roughly 2,500,000 clones, 93% seen once. The study separated CD4+ cells into CD45RA+ naive and CD45RA-negative memory subsets. On this clone itself: Its target is not known.

The receptor was derived from a man between 18 and 29 years old in good health. Some clones in this sample may be carry-over from other donors' samples. This rearrangement joins TRBV10-1 to TRBJ1-2; D remains ambiguous. Source material: naive CD4+ T cells from PBMCs. Subset defined: CD45RA+ positively selected. The CDR3 sequence is CASSVDGTCTAGCPNYGYTF. CDR3 DNA sequence: TGCGCCAGCAGCGTGGACGGAACGTGCACGGCTGGATGTCCTAACTATGGCTACACCTTC.